This passage covers 12 T cell receptor beta chains from one sample sequenced in a study of cytomegalovirus exposure and HLA in healthy donors. Amplification used 60 Vbeta primers and 13 Jbeta primers. Data came from immunoSEQ multiplex PCR; TCRdb stores just in-frame clones and leaves some out. The table shows around 120,000 clones, with 80% occurring only once. The sequenced sample consisted of PBMCs. The source of these receptors is a female donor in good health and CMV-seropositive.

The V gene is TRBV14, the J gene TRBJ1-2; TRBD1 aligns across 7 bases. The germline CDR1 and CDR2 sequences are SGHDN and FVKESK. The CDR3 has 16 residues. J gave up 7 bases and V 0 bases, and 11 bases lay outside the gene matches. Here the CDR3 DNA reads TGTGCCAGCAGCCAAGAAGTGTACCCGACAGGGTCTGGCTACACCTTC. Amino acids: CASSQEVYPTGSGYTF.

The chain joins TRBV5-1 to TRBJ2-6; 9 bases line up with TRBD1. From germline, CDR1 is SGHRS and CDR2 YFSETQ. The CDR3 totals 18 residues. V was pared by 4 bases and J by 0 bases, with 8 bases of the junction left unmatched. The chain's CDR3 is CASSLEGQGISGANVLTF. CDR3 nucleotide sequence: TGCGCCAGCAGCCTGGAGGGACAGGGCATCTCTGGGGCCAACGTCCTGACTTTC.

The chain links TRBV28 to TRBJ1-2; D is undetermined. The V end was cut by 10 bases, the J end by 4 bases, with 13 bases between. This CDR3 contains 12 residues. The germline gives CDR1 MDHEN, CDR2 SYDVKM. In DNA form, the CDR3 reads TGTGCCACACATACACAGAGCTATGGCTACACCTTC. It codes for CATHTQSYGYTF.

The chain recombines TRBV19 with TRBJ1-2; TRBD1 is a possible D gene (5 bases). CDR3 size: 16 residues. V lost 1 base, J lost 5 bases, and 17 bases lay in between. Germline V gene sequence: CDR1 LNHDA, CDR2 SQIVND (reference sequence). CDR3 sequence reads: CASSIGGSTQLYGYTF. The CDR3 DNA reads as TGTGCCAGTAGTATAGGGGGCAGCACTCAACTGTATGGCTACACCTTC.

The gene calls are TRBV6-1 and TRBJ1-5, with a weak D call TRBD1 (5 bases). The CDR3 has 14 residues. The V and J ends lost 7 bases and 0 bases respectively, with 10 bases between them. Germline-derived CDR1 and CDR2 are MNHNS and SASEGT. The CDR3 loop is CASIPGYSNQPQHF. CDR3 DNA sequence: TGTGCCAGCATCCCAGGGTATAGCAATCAGCCCCAGCATTTT.

The rearrangement links TRBV7-2 to TRBJ1-1, with D maybe TRBD1 (5 bases). The V end lost 2 bases, the J end lost 7 bases, and 20 bases lay between the germline ends. The germline V gene encodes CDR1 SGHTA and CDR2 FQGNSA. CDR3 length equals 16 residues. The CDR3 coding sequence is TGTGCCAGCAGCTTACTCGAGTCGTTGCAGGGAAATGAAGCTTTCTTT. Its protein product is CASSLLESLQGNEAFF.

The chain has TRBV7-7 and TRBJ2-1; TRBD2 matches at 8 bases. The CDR3 runs 14 residues. V lost 5 bases, J lost 7 bases, and 7 bases stayed unmatched. CDR1 and CDR2 from the germline V gene are SSHAT and FNYEAQ (reference sequence). The CDR3, as DNA: TGTGCCAGCAGCCTAGGGACTAGTAGTAATGAGCAGTTCTTC. It encodes CASSLGTSSNEQFF.

The rearrangement joins TRBV5-1 to TRBJ2-3; 9 bases are a match to TRBD2. This CDR3 is built from 17 residues. Germline V lookup: CDR1 SGHRS, CDR2 YFSETQ. The V segment lost 4 bases and the J segment 3 bases; nucleotides outside the gene matches: 12. In nucleotides, the CDR3 is TGCGCCAGCAGCCATGGCTCGCGGGGGGGCCAGACAGATACGCAGTATTTT. Translating gives CASSHGSRGGQTDTQYF.

This chain uses TRBV5-6 with TRBJ2-3, with D unclear. The V and J ends lost 1 base and 0 bases respectively, with 3 bases between them. CDR3 length: 13 amino acids. The germline V gene has CDR1 SGHDT and CDR2 YYEEEE. The chain's CDR3 is CASSLLSTDTQYF. CDR3 coding DNA: TGTGCCAGCAGCTTGCTGAGCACAGATACGCAGTATTTT.

The rearrangement links TRBV12-2 to TRBJ2-1; the table's D call TRBD2 went unverified against the DNA. TRBV12-2 is a pseudogene locus. This CDR3 is 11 amino acids long. CDR3 region: CASRLKSEQFF. The CDR3 DNA is TGTGCAAGTCGCTTAAAGAGTGAGCAGTTCTTC.

The rearrangement uses TRBV7-2 and TRBJ2-5; D possibly corresponds to TRBD2 (6 bases). The CDR3 contains 12 residues. V lost 4 bases to trimming and J lost 3 bases, with 6 bases between them. Germline loops: CDR1 SGHTA, CDR2 FQGNSA. CDR3 DNA sequence: TGTGCCAGCAGCTCGGGAGAAGAGACCCAGTACTTC. Its translation: CASSSGEETQYF.

V usage is TRBV2 and J usage is TRBJ1-2, with 10 bases lining up with TRBD1. CDR1 and CDR2 (germline): SNHLY, FYNNEI. Trimming at V came to 5 bases and at J to 5 bases, leaving 5 bases not matched to a gene. The CDR3 extends over 14 amino acids. As DNA, the CDR3 is TGTGCCAGCAGTCCGGGACAGGGGAGATATGGCTACACCTTC. Translated, it gives CASSPGQGRYGYTF. Together with reference TRBV2 and TRBJ1-2, the CDR3 gives the full variable domain: EPEVTQTPSHQVTQMGQEVILRCVPISNHLYFYWYRQILGQKVEFLVSFYNNEISEKSEIFDDQFSVERPDGSNFTLKIRSTKLEDSAMYFCASSPGQGRYGYTFGSGTRLTVV.